Below are 9 T cell receptor beta chains sequenced from a single sample in a study of identical twins. TCRdb ran MiXCR on the 5' RACE reads and lists one entry per CDR3 protein. The sample holds some 790,000 distinct CDR3 sequences, 18% seen once. These sequences were also reported in another study, on T cells expressing NK-cell markers.

The sequencing input was PBMCs. The receptors originated from a young woman in good health.

This clonotype was seen many times. The gene calls are TRBV12-3 or TRBV12-4 and TRBJ1-4; D is possibly TRBD1 (5 bases). CDR3 length: 14 amino acids. Trimming removed 4 bases at V and 6 bases at J, with 12 bases between. The CDR3, as DNA: TGTGCCAGCAGTTCGACCGGGACGTATGAAAAACTGTTTTTT. Translated: CASSSTGTYEKLFF.

The J gene is TRBJ2-5, the V gene TRBV6-5; TRBD2 aligns across 7 bases. Germline V gives CDR1 MNHEY, CDR2 SVGAGI. J lost 2 bases, V lost 2 bases, and 2 bases had no gene match. CDR3 length: 14 residues. DNA of the CDR3: TGTGCCAGCAGTTACCAGCGGGAACAAGAGACCCAGTACTTC. This sequence encodes CASSYQREQETQYF.

This clonotype has only a few counts. This chain links TRBV30 with TRBJ2-1; the D is unclear. V gave up 0 bases and J gave up 12 bases, with 9 bases separating them. The CDR3 is 11 amino acids. Germline CDR1 GTSNPN, CDR2 SVGIG (reference sequence). The CDR3 sequence is CAWSVRHGQFF. DNA for the CDR3: TGTGCCTGGAGTGTGCGGCACGGGCAGTTCTTC.

This clonotype was seen more than once but under ten times. As DNA, the CDR3 is TGTGCCAGCAGTTTACGGGGGGGTAAGAACACCGGGGAGCTGTTTTTT. Encoded protein: CASSLRGGKNTGELFF. V and J are TRBV12-3 or TRBV12-4 and TRBJ2-2, with 8 bases lining up with TRBD2. The CDR3 extends over 16 amino acids. V gave up 2 bases and J gave up 1 base; unmatched junction bases: 3.

V gene TRBV2 combines with J gene TRBJ2-1; a possible D gene is TRBD2 (5 bases). The CDR3 loop spans 15 amino acids. Germline CDR1 reads SNHLY; CDR2 reads FYNNEI. Trimming removed 9 bases from V and 0 bases from J, with 15 bases in between. CDR3 residues: CASAVAGGSYNEQFF. The DNA of the CDR3 is TGTGCCAGTGCGGTTGCTGGAGGCTCCTACAATGAGCAGTTCTTC. Full variable domain (rest looked up from reference TRBV2 and TRBJ2-1): EPEVTQTPSHQVTQMGQEVILRCVPISNHLYFYWYRQILGQKVEFLVSFYNNEISEKSEIFDDQFSVERPDGSNFTLKIRSTKLEDSAMYFCASAVAGGSYNEQFFGPGTRLTVL.

The rearrangement joins TRBV7-9 to TRBJ1-1; D not certain. Germline V lookup: CDR1 SEHNR, CDR2 FQNEAQ (reference sequence). V was trimmed by 4 bases and J by 11 bases, leaving 17 bases between them. CDR3 length equals 13 residues. The CDR3 here is CASSSTLSSGAFF. DNA of the CDR3: TGTGCCAGCAGCTCTACCTTATCCTCTGGGGCTTTCTTT.

This chain uses TRBV7-2 with TRBJ1-5, with 7 bases aligning to TRBD1. V trimming: 5 bases; J trimming: 6 bases; junction bases outside the gene matches: 16. The CDR3 extends over 17 amino acids. The V gene's germline CDR1 is SGHTA and CDR2 FQGNSA. DNA of the CDR3: TGTGCCAGCAGCCCGCAGTATGTAGGGGGCTACGGTCAGCCCCAGCATTTT. Amino acids: CASSPQYVGGYGQPQHF.

This clonotype was observed a few times. This chain joins TRBV18 and TRBJ2-1, with 8 bases fitting TRBD2. Per germline, CDR1 KGHSH and CDR2 LQKENI. The J segment lost 4 bases and the V segment lost 11 bases, leaving 4 bases of the junction unmatched. The CDR3 extends over 12 amino acids. In DNA form, the CDR3 reads TGTGCCGGCGGGGGGTCTTACAATGAGCAGTTCTTC. This translates into CAGGGSYNEQFF.

This clonotype was recorded many times. The rearrangement joins TRBV9 to TRBJ2-1; 7 bases align to TRBD1. CDR3 length equals 14 residues. The trim removed 4 bases at V and 4 bases at J, leaving 5 bases unmatched. Germline lookup yields CDR1 SGDLS and CDR2 YYNGEE. The CDR3 protein is CASSIRDSYNEQFF. The CDR3 DNA sequence: TGTGCCAGCAGCATCCGGGACAGTTACAATGAGCAGTTCTTC.